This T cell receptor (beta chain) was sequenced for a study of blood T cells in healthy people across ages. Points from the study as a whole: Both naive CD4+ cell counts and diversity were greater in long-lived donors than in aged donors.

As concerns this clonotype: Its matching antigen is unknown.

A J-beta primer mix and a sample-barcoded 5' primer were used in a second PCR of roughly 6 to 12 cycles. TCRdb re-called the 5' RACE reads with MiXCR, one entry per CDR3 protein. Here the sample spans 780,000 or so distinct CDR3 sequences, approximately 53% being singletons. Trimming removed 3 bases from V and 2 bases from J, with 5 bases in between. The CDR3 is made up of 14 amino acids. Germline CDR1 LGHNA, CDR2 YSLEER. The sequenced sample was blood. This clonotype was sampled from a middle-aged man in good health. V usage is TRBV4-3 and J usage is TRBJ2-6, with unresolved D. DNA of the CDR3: TGCGCCAGCAGCCACAGGACTGGGGCCAACGTCCTGACTTTC. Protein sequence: CASSHRTGANVLTF.